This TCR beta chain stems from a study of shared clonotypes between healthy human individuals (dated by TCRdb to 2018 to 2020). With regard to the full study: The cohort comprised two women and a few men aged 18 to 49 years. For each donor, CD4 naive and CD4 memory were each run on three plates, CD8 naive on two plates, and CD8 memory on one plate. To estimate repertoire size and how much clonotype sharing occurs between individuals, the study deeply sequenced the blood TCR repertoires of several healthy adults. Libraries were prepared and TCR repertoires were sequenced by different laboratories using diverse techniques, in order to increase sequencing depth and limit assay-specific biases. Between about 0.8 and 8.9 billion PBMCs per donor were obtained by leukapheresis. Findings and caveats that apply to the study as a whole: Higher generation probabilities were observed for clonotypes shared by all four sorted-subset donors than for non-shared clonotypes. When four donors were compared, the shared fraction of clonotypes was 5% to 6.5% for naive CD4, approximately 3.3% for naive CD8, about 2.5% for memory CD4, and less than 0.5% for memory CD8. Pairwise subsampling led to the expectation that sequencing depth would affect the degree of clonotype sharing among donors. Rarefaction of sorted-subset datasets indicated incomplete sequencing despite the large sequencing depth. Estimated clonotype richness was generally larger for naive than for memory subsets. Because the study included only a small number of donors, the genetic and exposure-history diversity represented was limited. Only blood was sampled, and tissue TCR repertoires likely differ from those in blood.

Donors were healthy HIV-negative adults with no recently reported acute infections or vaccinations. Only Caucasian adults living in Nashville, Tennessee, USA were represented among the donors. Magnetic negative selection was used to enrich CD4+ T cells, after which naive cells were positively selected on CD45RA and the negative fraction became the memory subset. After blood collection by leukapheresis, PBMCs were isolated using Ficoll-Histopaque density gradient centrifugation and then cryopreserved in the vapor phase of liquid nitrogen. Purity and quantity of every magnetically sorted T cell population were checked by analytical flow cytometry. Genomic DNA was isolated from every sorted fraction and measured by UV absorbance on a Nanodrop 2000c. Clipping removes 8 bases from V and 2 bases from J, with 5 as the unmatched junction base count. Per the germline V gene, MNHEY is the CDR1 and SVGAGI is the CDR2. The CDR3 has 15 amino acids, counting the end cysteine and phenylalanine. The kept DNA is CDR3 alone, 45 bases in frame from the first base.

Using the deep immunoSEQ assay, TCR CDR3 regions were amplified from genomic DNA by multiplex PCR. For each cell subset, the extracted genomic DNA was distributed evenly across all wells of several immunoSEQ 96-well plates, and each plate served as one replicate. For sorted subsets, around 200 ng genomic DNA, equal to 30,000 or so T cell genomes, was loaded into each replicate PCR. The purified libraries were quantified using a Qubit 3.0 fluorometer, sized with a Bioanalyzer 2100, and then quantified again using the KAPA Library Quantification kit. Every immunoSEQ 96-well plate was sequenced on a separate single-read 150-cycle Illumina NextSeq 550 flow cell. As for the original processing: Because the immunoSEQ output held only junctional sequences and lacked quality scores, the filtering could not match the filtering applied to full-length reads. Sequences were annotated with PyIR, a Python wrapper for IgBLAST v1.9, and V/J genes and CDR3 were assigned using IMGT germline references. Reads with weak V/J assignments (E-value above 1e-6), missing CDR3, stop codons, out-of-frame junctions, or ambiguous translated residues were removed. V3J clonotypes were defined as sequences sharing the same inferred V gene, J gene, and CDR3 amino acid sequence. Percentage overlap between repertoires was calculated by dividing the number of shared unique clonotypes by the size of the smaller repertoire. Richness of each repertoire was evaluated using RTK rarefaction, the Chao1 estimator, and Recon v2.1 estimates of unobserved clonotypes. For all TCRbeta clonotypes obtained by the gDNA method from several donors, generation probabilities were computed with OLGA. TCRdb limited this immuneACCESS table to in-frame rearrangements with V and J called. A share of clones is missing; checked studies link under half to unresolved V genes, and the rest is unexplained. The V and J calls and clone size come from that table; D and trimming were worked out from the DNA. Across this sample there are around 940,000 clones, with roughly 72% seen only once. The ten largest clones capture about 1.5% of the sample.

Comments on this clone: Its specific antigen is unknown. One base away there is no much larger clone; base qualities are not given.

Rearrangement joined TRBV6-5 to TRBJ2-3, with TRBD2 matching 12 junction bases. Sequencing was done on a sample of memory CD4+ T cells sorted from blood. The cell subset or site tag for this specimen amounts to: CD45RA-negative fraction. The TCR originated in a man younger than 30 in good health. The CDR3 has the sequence CASATSGGITDTQYF. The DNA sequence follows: TGTGCCAGCGCGACTAGCGGGGGCATCACAGATACGCAGTATTTT.